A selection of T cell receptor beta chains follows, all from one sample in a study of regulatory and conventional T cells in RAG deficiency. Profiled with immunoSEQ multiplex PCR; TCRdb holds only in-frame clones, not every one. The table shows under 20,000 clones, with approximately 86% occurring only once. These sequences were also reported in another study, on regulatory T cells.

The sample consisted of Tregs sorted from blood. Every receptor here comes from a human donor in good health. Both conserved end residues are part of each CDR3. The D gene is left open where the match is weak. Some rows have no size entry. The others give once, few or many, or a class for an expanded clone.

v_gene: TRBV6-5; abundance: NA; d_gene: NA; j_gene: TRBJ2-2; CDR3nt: TGTGCCAGCAGCTGGCGAAACACCGGGGAGCTGTTTTTT; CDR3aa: CASSWRNTGELFF
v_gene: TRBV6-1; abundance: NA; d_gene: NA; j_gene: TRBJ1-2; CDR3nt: TGTGCCAGCAGGGAATATGGCTACACCTTC; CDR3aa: CASREYGYTF
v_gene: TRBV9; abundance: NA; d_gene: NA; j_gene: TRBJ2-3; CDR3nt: TGTGCCAGCAGCCCCCGGGCCACAGATACGCAGTATTTT; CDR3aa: CASSPRATDTQYF
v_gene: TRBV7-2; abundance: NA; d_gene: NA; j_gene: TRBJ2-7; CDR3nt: TGTGCCAGCAGCCCCAGACGTAGCTATGGGTACGAGCAGTACTTC; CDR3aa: CASSPRRSYGYEQYF
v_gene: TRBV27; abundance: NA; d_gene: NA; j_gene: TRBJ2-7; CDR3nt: TGTGCCAGCAGTTTATCGAAATGCGAGCAGTACTTC; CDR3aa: CASSLSKCEQYF
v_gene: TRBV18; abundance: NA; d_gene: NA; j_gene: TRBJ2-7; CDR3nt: TGTGCCAGCTCACCACGGCAGGGGTCTCCCTACGAGCAGTACTTC; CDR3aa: CASSPRQGSPYEQYF
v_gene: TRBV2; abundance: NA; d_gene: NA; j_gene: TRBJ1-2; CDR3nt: TGTGCCAGCAGCATAGCATCCCCTGGCTACACCTTC; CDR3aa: CASSIASPGYTF
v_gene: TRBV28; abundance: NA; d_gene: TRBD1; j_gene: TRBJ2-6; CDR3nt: TGTGCCAGCAGTTCTCAACGGACAGGGGGCTTGCCTTTC; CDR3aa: CASSSQRTGGLPF
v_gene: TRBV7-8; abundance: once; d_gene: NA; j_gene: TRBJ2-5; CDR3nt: TGTGCCAGCAGCTTAGGGGTCCAGGGGCTTCAGGAGACCCAGTACTTC; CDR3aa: CASSLGVQGLQETQYF
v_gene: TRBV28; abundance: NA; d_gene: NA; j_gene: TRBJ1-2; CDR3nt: TGTGCCATATCCCGAGGGACCCCTGGCTACACCTTC; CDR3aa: CAISRGTPGYTF
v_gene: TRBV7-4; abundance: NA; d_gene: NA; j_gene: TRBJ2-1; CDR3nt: TGTGCCAGCAGCTTAATGCAGGGTCCCTATGAGCAGTTCTTC; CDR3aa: CASSLMQGPYEQFF
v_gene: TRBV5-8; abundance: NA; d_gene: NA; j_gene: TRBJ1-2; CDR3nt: TGTGCCAGCAGCTTGCGGGCCCTTGGCTATGGCTACACCTTC; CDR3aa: CASSLRALGYGYTF
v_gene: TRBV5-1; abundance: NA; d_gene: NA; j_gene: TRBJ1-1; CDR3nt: TGCGCCAGCAGCTTGCGGTGGAAGAACACTGAAGCTTTCTTT; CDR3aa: CASSLRWKNTEAFF
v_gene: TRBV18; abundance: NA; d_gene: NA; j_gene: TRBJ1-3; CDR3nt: TGTGCCAGCTCACCTGGGGGAATCTCTGGAAACACCATATATTTT; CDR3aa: CASSPGGISGNTIYF
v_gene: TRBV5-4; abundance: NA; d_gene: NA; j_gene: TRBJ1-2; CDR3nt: TGTGCCAGCAGCTTTCAGGGGAGGGGCTATGGCTACACCTTC; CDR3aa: CASSFQGRGYGYTF
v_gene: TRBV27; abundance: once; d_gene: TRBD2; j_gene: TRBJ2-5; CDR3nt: TGTGCCAGCAGTTCCTACCTAGCGGGGGGGTCGGAGACCCAGTACTTC; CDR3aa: CASSSYLAGGSETQYF
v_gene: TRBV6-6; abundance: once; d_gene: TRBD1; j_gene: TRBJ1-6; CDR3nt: TGTGCCAGCAGTTACGGGACAGGGGGAGGTAATTCACCCCTCCACTTT; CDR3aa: CASSYGTGGGNSPLHF
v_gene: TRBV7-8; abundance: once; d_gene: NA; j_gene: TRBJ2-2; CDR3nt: TGTGCCAGCCTTAGAGGGGGAGGGGCCGGGGAGCTGTTTTTT; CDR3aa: CASLRGGGAGELFF
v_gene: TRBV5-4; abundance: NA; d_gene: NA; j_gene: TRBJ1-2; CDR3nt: TGTGCCAGCAGCTTGCCCAGGGACGGTGGCTACACCTTC; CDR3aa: CASSLPRDGGYTF
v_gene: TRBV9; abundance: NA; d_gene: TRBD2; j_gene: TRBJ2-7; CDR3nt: TGTGCCAGCAGCTCAGGACTAGCGGGAGGCAACGAGCAGTACTTC; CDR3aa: CASSSGLAGGNEQYF
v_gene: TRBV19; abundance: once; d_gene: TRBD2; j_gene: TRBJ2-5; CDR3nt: TGTGCCAGTAGTATTGGACCAGCGGGGGGACGGACCCAGTACTTC; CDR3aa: CASSIGPAGGRTQYF
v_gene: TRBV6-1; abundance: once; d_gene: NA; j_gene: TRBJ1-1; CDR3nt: TGTGCCAGCAGCAGGGACGGCGCAGAAGCTTTCTTT; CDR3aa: CASSRDGAEAFF
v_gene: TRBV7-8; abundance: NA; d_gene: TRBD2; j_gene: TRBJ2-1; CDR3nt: TGTGCCAGCAGCTTCTCCGGGACTAGCGGACGGTTCTTC; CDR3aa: CASSFSGTSGRFF
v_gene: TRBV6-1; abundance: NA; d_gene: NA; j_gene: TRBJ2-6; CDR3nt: TGTGCCAGCAGTGCATCTGGGGCCAACGTCCTGACTTTC; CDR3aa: CASSASGANVLTF
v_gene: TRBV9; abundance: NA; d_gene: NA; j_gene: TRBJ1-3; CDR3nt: TGTGCCAGCAGCGTAGGTTTGTACGGAAACACCATATATTTT; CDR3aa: CASSVGLYGNTIYF
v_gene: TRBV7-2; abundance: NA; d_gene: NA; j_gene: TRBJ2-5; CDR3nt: TGTGCCAGCAGCTTAGCGCGACGAGGGAGGGGGACGGAGACCCAGTACTTC; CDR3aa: CASSLARRGRGTETQYF
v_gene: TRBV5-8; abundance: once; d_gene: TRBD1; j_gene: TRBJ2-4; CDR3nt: TGTGCCAGCAGCCTAGTCGGACAGGGGATGACCAAAAACATTCAGTACTTC; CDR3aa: CASSLVGQGMTKNIQYF
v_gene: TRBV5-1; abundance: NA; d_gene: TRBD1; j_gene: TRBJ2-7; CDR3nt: TGCGCCAGCAGGCAGGGGGCAGGGTACGAGCAGTACTTC; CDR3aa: CASRQGAGYEQYF
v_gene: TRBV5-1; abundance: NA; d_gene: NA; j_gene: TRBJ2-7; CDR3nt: TGCGCCAGCAGTTCAGTGGGGGGAGATTATTACGAGCAGTACTTC; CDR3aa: CASSSVGGDYYEQYF
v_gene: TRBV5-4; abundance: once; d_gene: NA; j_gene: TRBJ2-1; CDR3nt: TGTGCCAGCAGCTTGACGACAGGGACTTACAATGAGCAGTTCTTC; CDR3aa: CASSLTTGTYNEQFF
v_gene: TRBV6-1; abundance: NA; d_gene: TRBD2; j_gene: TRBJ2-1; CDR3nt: TGTGCCAGCGGTTTAAGGACTAGCGGGAGAAATGAGCAGTTCTTC; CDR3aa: CASGLRTSGRNEQFF
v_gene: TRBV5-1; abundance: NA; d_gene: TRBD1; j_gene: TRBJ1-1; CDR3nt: TGCGCCAGCAGCTTGTTTCAGGGGGCGGCGGACACTGAAGCTTTCTTT; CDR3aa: CASSLFQGAADTEAFF
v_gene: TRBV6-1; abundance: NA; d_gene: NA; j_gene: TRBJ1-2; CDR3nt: TGTGCCAGCAGTCCCGGGGGGAGGAGGAGTTGGGGCTACACCTTC; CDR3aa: CASSPGGRRSWGYTF
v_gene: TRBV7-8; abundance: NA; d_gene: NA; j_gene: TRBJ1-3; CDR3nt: TGTGCCAGCAGTATAGCAATGGGATCTGGAAACACCATATATTTT; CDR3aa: CASSIAMGSGNTIYF
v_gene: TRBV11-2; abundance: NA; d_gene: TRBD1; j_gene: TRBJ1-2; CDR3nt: TGTGCCAGCGGCGACAGGGGCTGGTATGGCTACACCTTC; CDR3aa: CASGDRGWYGYTF
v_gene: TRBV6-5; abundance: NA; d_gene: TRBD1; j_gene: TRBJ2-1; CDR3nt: TGTGCCAGCAGTACGACAGGGCCCTACAATGAGCAGTTCTTC; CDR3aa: CASSTTGPYNEQFF
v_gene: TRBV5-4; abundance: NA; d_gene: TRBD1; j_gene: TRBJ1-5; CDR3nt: TGTGCCAGCAGCTTAGGGGGCCCGGGAAATCAGCCCCAGCATTTT; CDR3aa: CASSLGGPGNQPQHF
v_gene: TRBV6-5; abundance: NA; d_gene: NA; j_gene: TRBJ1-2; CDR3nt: TGTGCCAGCAGTCCAATCTTTTCCCGCGGGAATGGCTACACCTTC; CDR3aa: CASSPIFSRGNGYTF
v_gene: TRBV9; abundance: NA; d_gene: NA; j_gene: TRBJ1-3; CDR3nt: TGTGCCAGCAGCGCTTCAAATTTACAGATCTCTGGAAACACCATATATTTT; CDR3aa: CASSASNLQISGNTIYF
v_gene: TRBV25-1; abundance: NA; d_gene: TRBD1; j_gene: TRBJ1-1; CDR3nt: TGTGCCAGCAGGACCGGGACAGGGGCGGCCACTGAAGCTTTCTTT; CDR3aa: CASRTGTGAATEAFF
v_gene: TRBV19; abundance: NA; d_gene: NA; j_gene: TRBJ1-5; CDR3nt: TGTGCCAGTAGGGACCCGGGACGGGGCAATCAGCCCCAGCATTTT; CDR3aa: CASRDPGRGNQPQHF
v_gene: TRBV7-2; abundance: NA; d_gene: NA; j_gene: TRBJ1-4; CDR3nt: TGTGCCAGCAGCTTAGCGAGGGGTTTGGCTGAAAAACTGTTTTTT; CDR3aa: CASSLARGLAEKLFF
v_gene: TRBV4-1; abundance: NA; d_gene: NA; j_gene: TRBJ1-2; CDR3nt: TGCGCCAGCAGCCAAGATCCCGGACGAGGGGATGGCTACACCTTC; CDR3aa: CASSQDPGRGDGYTF
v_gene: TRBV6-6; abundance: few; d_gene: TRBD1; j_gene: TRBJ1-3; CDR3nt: TGTGCCAGCAGTTGGACAGGGAGTTCTGGAAACACCATATATTTT; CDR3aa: CASSWTGSSGNTIYF
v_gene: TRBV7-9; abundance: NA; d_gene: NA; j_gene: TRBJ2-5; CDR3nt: TGTGCCAGCAGCTTAACAGGGACGGCAGAGACCCAGTACTTC; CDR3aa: CASSLTGTAETQYF